One and the same sample provided the 9 T cell receptor beta chains below, sequenced in a study of OX40 agonist ivuxolimab in advanced cancers. The assay was immunoSEQ multiplex PCR, and TCRdb's table has in-frame clones only and misses some. The table records fewer than 95,000 clones, almost 85% of them present only once. The material was CD4+ or CD8+ T cells sorted from blood, obtained in a trial of the OX40 agonist ivuxolimab. These receptors were obtained from an adult with an advanced solid tumor such as melanoma, head and neck, liver or kidney cancer.

The chain joins TRBV10-3 to TRBJ2-7; either TRBD1 or TRBD2 may fit D (6 bases each). This CDR3 comprises 14 residues. Trimming left V 8 bases short and J 2 bases short, with 16 bases between. The germline CDR1 and CDR2 sequences are ENHRY and SYGVKD. The CDR3 coding sequence is TGTGCCATCGGGGGGCCCTCCGGGGCCTACGAGCAGTACTTC. The encoded protein is CAIGGPSGAYEQYF.

The chain employs TRBV6-1 and TRBJ2-1, with TRBD2 matching over 11 bases. The CDR3 covers 19 residues. V lost 2 bases, J lost 1 base, and 10 bases stayed unmatched. Germline V gene lookup returns CDR1 MNHNS and CDR2 SASEGT. The CDR3 DNA is TGTGCCAGCAGTGAACGTGGTAGCGGGGGGGCCGGGTCCTACAATGAGCAGTTCTTC. Residues: CASSERGSGGAGSYNEQFF.

The CDR3 spells CASSWGGQGEPQHF. CDR3 coding DNA: TGTGCCAGCAGCTGGGGAGGACAGGGAGAGCCCCAGCATTTT. The V and J genes are TRBV7-2 and TRBJ1-5, with 8 bases matching TRBD1. This CDR3 contains 14 residues. V trimming: 4 bases; J trimming: 8 bases; junction bases outside the gene matches: 7. CDR1 is SGHTA, CDR2 FQGNSA, per germline.

The V call is TRBV6-6, the J call TRBJ1-2; D not resolved. The germline CDR1 and CDR2 sequences are MNHNY and SVGAGI (reference sequence). V dropped 7 bases and J dropped 0 bases, with 12 bases sitting between them. The CDR3 runs to 14 residues. As DNA, the CDR3 is TGTGCCAGCACCCAAAAGGATCCTAACTATGGCTACACCTTC. Its translation is CASTQKDPNYGYTF.

This sequence joins TRBV5-5 and TRBJ2-7, with 10 bases fitting TRBD2. The CDR3 consists of 16 residues. CDR1 SGHKS and CDR2 YYEKEE come from the germline V gene (reference sequence). Trimming removed 1 base from V and 1 base from J; junction bases left unmatched: 5. The CDR3 sequence is CASSLRSGGQSYEQYF. CDR3 DNA: TGTGCCAGCAGCTTGCGTAGCGGGGGGCAATCCTACGAGCAGTACTTC. Using reference TRBV5-5 and TRBJ2-7 for the parts outside the CDR3, the full variable domain is DAGVTQSPTHLIKTRGQQVTLRCSPISGHKSVSWYQQVLGQGPQFIFQYYEKEERGRGNFPDRFSARQFPNYSSELNVNALLLGDSALYLCASSLRSGGQSYEQYFGPGTRLTVT.

This clone was picked up a small number of times. The genes are TRBV6-5 and TRBJ1-3; D remains ambiguous. V was trimmed by 11 bases and J by 0 bases, leaving 11 bases between them. CDR3 length: 13 residues. Germline assignment: CDR1 MNHEY and CDR2 SVGAGI. The chain's CDR3 is CAARAFSGNTIYF. The CDR3 region has the DNA TGTGCCGCCCGGGCCTTCTCTGGAAACACCATATATTTT.

The chain links TRBV7-2 to TRBJ2-3, with 9 bases fitting TRBD2. This CDR3 region has 17 residues. CDR1 and CDR2 (germline): SGHTA, FQGNSA. Trimming took 1 base from V and 5 from J; bases not matched to a gene: 10. Here the CDR3 reads CASSLVGGGAGVDTQYF. DNA of the CDR3: TGTGCCAGCAGCTTAGTGGGCGGGGGGGCCGGAGTAGATACGCAGTATTTT. The full variable domain, completed using reference TRBV7-2 and TRBJ2-3, is GAGVSQSPSNKVTEKGKDVELRCDPISGHTALYWYRQSLGQGLEFLIYFQGNSAPDKSGLPSDRFSAERTGGSVSTLTIQRTQQEDSAVYLCASSLVGGGAGVDTQYFGPGTRLTVL.

This clone was recorded once. Other DNA sequences in this specimen translate into the identical CDR3. The chain links TRBV7-8 to TRBJ2-3; D uncertain. Germline V lookup: CDR1 SGHVS, CDR2 FQNEAQ. V gave up 1 base and J gave up 1 base, with 9 bases separating them. The CDR3 spans 15 residues. The CDR3 region has the DNA TGTGCCAGCAGCTTAGTCCCGTCACGCACAGATACGCAGTATTTT. Translation: CASSLVPSRTDTQYF.

This rearrangement joins TRBV10-3 to TRBJ1-1; no definite D call. V lost 3 bases to trimming and J lost 3 bases, with 8 bases between them. CDR3 size: 13 residues. Germline CDR1 is ENHRY and CDR2 is SYGVKD. The CDR3 DNA reads TGTGCCATCAGTGATACATGGGACACTGAAGCTTTCTTT. It codes for CAISDTWDTEAFF.